The 23 T cell receptor beta chains below all came from one sample that was sequenced in a study of spatial heterogeneity in lung cancer. Time point defined: sample taken at primary tumor resection. From tumor, nontumor lung or frozen PBMC, whole RNA was taken unsorted for sequencing. TCRdb analysed the 5' RACE reads with MiXCR anew, one entry per CDR3 protein. Counted here are about 36,000 distinct CDR3 sequences, around 5.2% occurring once; the ten biggest clones make up more than 25%. Here the sequenced sample was PBMCs, taken at surgery. The receptors come from a female donor with early-stage non-small cell lung cancer.

In this sample, this clonotype turned up many times. The J gene is TRBJ1-1, the V gene TRBV5-1; the D is unclear. Trimming shortened V by 0 bases and J by 3 bases, and 6 bases separated the two germline ends. Germline CDR1 is SGHRS and CDR2 is YFSETQ. There are 13 residues in the CDR3. CDR3 nucleotides: TGCGCCAGCAGCTTGGCAGGAGACACTGAAGCTTTCTTT. Amino acid sequence: CASSLAGDTEAFF.

This clonotype was seen many times. The CDR3 sequence: CSVGGEGAEAFF. The CDR3 nucleotides read TGCAGCGTTGGTGGGGAGGGGGCTGAAGCTTTCTTT. The V gene is TRBV29-1, the J gene TRBJ1-1; TRBD1 might be the D (6 bases). The V end was cut by 4 bases, the J end by 6 bases, with 12 bases between. Germline CDR1 is SQVTM and CDR2 is ANQGSEA. CDR3 length equals 12 residues.

Regarding this clonotype: A much larger clone differs by one base, so this may be a read error. The conserved closing phenylalanine or tryptophan is absent in this CDR3, likely reflecting a read error. This chain links TRBV5-1 with TRBJ2-5; 12 bases match TRBD2. V was clipped by 2 bases and J by 1 base; unmatched bases: 3. Germline loops: CDR1 SGHRS, CDR2 YFSETQ. The CDR3 is 16 residues long. Here the CDR3 reads CASSFGTSGFQETQYS. CDR3 DNA: TGCGCCAGCAGCTTTGGGACTAGCGGGTTCCAAGAGACCCAGTACTCC.

Ten or more counts support this clonotype. The chain carries TRBV28 and TRBJ2-6, with D perhaps TRBD1 or TRBD2 (5 bases each). The CDR3 extends over 15 amino acids. In germline, CDR1 is MDHEN, CDR2 SYDVKM. V lost 8 bases and J lost 4, with 15 bases in between. The CDR3 DNA is TGTGCCAGCTGGGGACCCCTTACCGGGGCCAACGTCCTGACTTTC. This translates into CASWGPLTGANVLTF.

This clonotype appeared many times. The chain recombines TRBV11-3 with TRBJ2-2; 9 bases align to TRBD1. This CDR3 is 15 amino acids long. The germline CDR1 and CDR2 sequences are SGHNT and YENEEA. The V segment lost 4 bases and the J segment 6 bases; nucleotides outside the gene matches: 6. The CDR3 is CASSSGQGRAGELFF. The CDR3 DNA sequence: TGTGCCAGCAGCTCGGGACAGGGAAGGGCCGGGGAGCTGTTTTTT.

This clonotype was counted ten times or more. The chain joins TRBV20-1 to TRBJ2-7; TRBD1 matches 9 bases. Trimming cost V 4 bases and J 3 bases; bases outside gene matches: 10. CDR3 size: 15 residues. Looked up from germline, CDR1 is DFQATT and CDR2 is SNEGSKA (reference sequence). The CDR3 is CSAISDRGNFYEQYF. CDR3 sequence (DNA): TGCAGTGCTATTTCGGACAGGGGAAATTTCTACGAGCAGTACTTC.

Many counts were recorded for this clonotype. This rearrangement joins TRBV6-2 or TRBV6-3 to TRBJ2-1; D not resolved. Trimming cost V 4 bases and J 1 base, with 11 bases left between them. The CDR3 spans 15 residues. Germline CDR1 and CDR2: MNHEY and SVGEGT. CDR3 coding DNA: TGTGCCAGCAGTTTATTGGCAGGATCCTACAATGAGCAGTTCTTC. As protein: CASSLLAGSYNEQFF.

In this sample, this clonotype turned up many times. V and J are TRBV5-1 and TRBJ2-1; 7 bases are a match to TRBD2. The CDR3 totals 16 residues. The junction had 10 bases not matched to a gene; V was cut back by 3 bases and J by 4 bases. The germline CDR1 and CDR2 sequences are SGHRS and YFSETQ. For the CDR3, the DNA is TGCGCCAGCAGCTCGAGTGGACTAGGGACGTACAATGAGCAGTTCTTC. Protein product: CASSSSGLGTYNEQFF.

This clonotype was counted between two and nine times. The V call is TRBV15, the J call TRBJ2-7; D possibly corresponds to TRBD1 (6 bases). The CDR3 is 13 amino acids. Germline CDR1 reads LNHNV; CDR2 reads YYDKDF (reference sequence). Deletions cut 4 bases from V and 3 bases from J, with 10 bases between. The CDR3 region is CATSKRDNYEQYF. The CDR3 DNA reads as TGTGCCACCAGCAAAAGGGACAACTACGAGCAGTACTTC. Full variable domain (rest looked up from reference TRBV15 and TRBJ2-7): DAMVIQNPRYQVTQFGKPVTLSCSQTLNHNVMYWYQQKSSQAPKLLFHYYDKDFNNEADTPDNFQSRRPNTSFCFLDIRSPGLGDTAMYLCATSKRDNYEQYFGPGTRLTVT.

This clonotype showed up just a few times. The chain employs TRBV15 and TRBJ2-7; TRBD2 aligns across 8 bases. The trim removed 0 bases at V and 7 bases at J, leaving 8 bases unmatched. Germline V gene data show CDR1 as LNHNV and CDR2 as YYDKDF (reference sequence). The CDR3 is 15 residues long. CDR3 loop: CATSRDPGRAREQYF. CDR3 bases: TGTGCCACCAGCAGAGACCCCGGGAGGGCGAGAGAGCAGTACTTC. Complete variable domain (other parts from reference TRBV15 and TRBJ2-7): DAMVIQNPRYQVTQFGKPVTLSCSQTLNHNVMYWYQQKSSQAPKLLFHYYDKDFNNEADTPDNFQSRRPNTSFCFLDIRSPGLGDTAMYLCATSRDPGRAREQYFGPGTRLTVT.

This clonotype occurred many times. The rearrangement joins TRBV7-3 to TRBJ1-6; no clear D. Germline V gives CDR1 SGHTA, CDR2 FQGTGA. V was pared by 2 bases and J by 8 bases, with 13 bases between. This CDR3 comprises 15 residues. CDR3 DNA sequence: TGTGCCAGCAGCTTATGTCAAGGTGCTGATTCACCCCTCCACTTT. This gives the protein CASSLCQGADSPLHF.

This clonotype has at least ten counts. The chain recombines TRBV5-4 with TRBJ1-1; 9 positions agree with TRBD1. The CDR3 is 12 amino acids. The germline V gene encodes CDR1 SGHNT and CDR2 YYREEE (reference sequence). V dropped 2 bases and J dropped 10; count of bases not matched to a gene: 3. CDR3 nucleotide sequence: TGTGCCAGCAGCTTTGACAGGGGGGTAGCTTTCTTT. It specifies CASSFDRGVAFF.

V usage is TRBV6-2 or TRBV6-3 and J usage is TRBJ2-1; tentative D call: TRBD1 (5 bases). This CDR3 has 14 amino acids. The germline V gene has CDR1 MNHEY and CDR2 SVGEGT. V lost 4 bases, J lost 2 bases, and 9 bases lay in between. Written as DNA, the CDR3 is TGTGCCAGCAGTTCGGGCAGGGCCTACAATGAGCAGTTCTTC. Protein: CASSSGRAYNEQFF.

This clonotype came up many times. CDR3 loop: CASSLATVPQHF. The CDR3 DNA reads TGTGCCAGCAGCTTAGCGACGGTTCCCCAGCATTTT. The gene calls are TRBV7-2 and TRBJ1-5; D unclear. The CDR3 has 12 residues. The germline V and J ends were trimmed by 0 bases and 10 bases, with 7 bases remaining between them. Germline V CDR1 and CDR2: SGHTA, FQGNSA.

This clonotype was recorded many times. The V call is TRBV30, the J call TRBJ1-2; D is uncertain. The CDR3 sequence is 13 residues long. The ends were cut back, 0 bases at V and 4 bases at J, with 9 bases in the middle. From germline, CDR1 is GTSNPN and CDR2 SVGIG (reference sequence). The CDR3 bases are TGTGCCTGGAGTGTATCAGGAATCTATGGCTACACCTTC. It encodes CAWSVSGIYGYTF.

The chain couples TRBV18 to TRBJ1-2; tentative D call: TRBD1 (5 bases). This CDR3 is built from 14 residues. V was trimmed by 4 bases and J by 4 bases, leaving 13 bases between them. From germline, CDR1 is KGHSH and CDR2 LQKENI. CDR3 region: CASSRNPGAYGYTF. The CDR3 bases are TGTGCCAGCTCACGAAACCCCGGGGCCTATGGCTACACCTTC.

Ten or more counts support this clonotype. This chain links TRBV6-5 with TRBJ1-1; 7 bases match TRBD1. Trimming removed 6 bases from V and 1 base from J; junction bases left unmatched: 8. There are 15 residues in the CDR3. Germline V gives CDR1 MNHEY, CDR2 SVGAGI. The CDR3 loop reads CASSLQGGENTEAFF. CDR3 nucleotides: TGTGCCAGCAGCCTCCAGGGGGGGGAGAACACTGAAGCTTTCTTT.

This clonotype was recorded many times. The V and J genes are TRBV9 and TRBJ2-1; tentative D call: TRBD2 (6 bases). The CDR3 sequence is 16 residues long. V lost 2 bases and J lost 4, with 16 bases in between. Germline values: CDR1 SGDLS, CDR2 YYNGEE. The CDR3 reads CASSVWRDPLYNEQFF. The CDR3, as DNA: TGTGCCAGCAGCGTGTGGCGGGACCCACTTTACAATGAGCAGTTCTTC.

In this sample, this clonotype turned up many times. This chain connects TRBV19 to TRBJ2-1, with D uncertain. Germline V CDR1 and CDR2: LNHDA, SQIVND (reference sequence). V dropped 1 base and J dropped 8 bases, with 9 bases sitting between them. The CDR3 runs 13 residues. This CDR3 is CASSIGLFYEQFF. Here the CDR3 DNA reads TGTGCCAGTAGTATAGGACTTTTTTATGAGCAGTTCTTC.

This clonotype was seen only a few times. The genes are TRBV9 and TRBJ2-6, with no clear D. Germline V CDR1 and CDR2: SGDLS, YYNGEE. V was cut by 4 bases and J by 0 bases, with 8 bases left in between. The CDR3 spans 15 residues. Written as DNA, the CDR3 is TGTGCCAGCAGCCCGCCAAGCTCTGGGGCCAACGTCCTGACTTTC. Its translation: CASSPPSSGANVLTF.

This clonotype was seen at least ten times. The rearrangement uses TRBV29-1 and TRBJ2-3; D may correspond to TRBD1 or TRBD2 (5 bases each). V gave up 8 bases and J gave up 2 bases, with 11 bases separating them. Germline loops: CDR1 SQVTM, CDR2 ANQGSEA. There are 12 residues in the CDR3. CDR3 bases: TGCAGCCTTGGGGGTCACACAGATACGCAGTATTTT. Its translation is CSLGGHTDTQYF.

This clonotype was counted ten times or more. The chain links TRBV15 to TRBJ1-3; D gene ambiguous. Germline CDR1 and CDR2: LNHNV and YYDKDF (reference sequence). Trimming pared 0 bases from V and 2 bases from J, leaving 20 bases between. The CDR3 covers 19 residues. As DNA, the CDR3 is TGTGCCACCAGCAGAGATACGCCGAGACACCTTCGAACTGGAAACACCATATATTTT. This translates into CATSRDTPRHLRTGNTIYF.

This clonotype was seen many times. The chain couples TRBV11-2 to TRBJ2-1; TRBD2 aligns across 8 bases. CDR3 length equals 16 residues. V dropped 3 bases and J dropped 1; count of bases not matched to a gene: 5. The V gene's germline CDR1 is SGHAT and CDR2 FQNNGV. The CDR3 loop reads CASSFLRGRSYNEQFF. The CDR3 DNA reads as TGTGCCAGCAGCTTTCTCCGCGGGAGGTCCTACAATGAGCAGTTCTTC.